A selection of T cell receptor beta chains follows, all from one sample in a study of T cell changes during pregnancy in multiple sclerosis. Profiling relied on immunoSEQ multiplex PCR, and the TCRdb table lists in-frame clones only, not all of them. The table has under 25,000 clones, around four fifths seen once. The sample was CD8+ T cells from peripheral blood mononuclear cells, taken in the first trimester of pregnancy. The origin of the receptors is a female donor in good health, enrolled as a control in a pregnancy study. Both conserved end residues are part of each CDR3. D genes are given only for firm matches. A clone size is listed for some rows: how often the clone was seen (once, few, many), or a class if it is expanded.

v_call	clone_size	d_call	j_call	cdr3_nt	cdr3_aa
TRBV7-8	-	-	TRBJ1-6	TGTGCCAGCAGCTCGACGGGAAATTCACCCCTCCACTTT	CASSSTGNSPLHF
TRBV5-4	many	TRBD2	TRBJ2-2	TGTGCCAGCAGCTTGGGACTAGCGGGGGGACACACCGGGGAGCTGTTTTTT	CASSLGLAGGHTGELFF
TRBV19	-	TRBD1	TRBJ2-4	TGTGCCAGTAGTATACGGCAGGGGGTAGCCAAAAACATTCAGTACTTC	CASSIRQGVAKNIQYF
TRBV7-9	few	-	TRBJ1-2	TGTGCCAGCACACCCGGGGGAGAGGATGGCTACACCTTC	CASTPGGEDGYTF
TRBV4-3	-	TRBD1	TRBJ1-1	TGCGCCAGCAGCCTGGGGTGGGACAGTGGCACTGAAGCTTTCTTT	CASSLGWDSGTEAFF
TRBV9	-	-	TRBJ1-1	TGTGCCAGCAGCGTTCGCGGGTCTGAAGCTTTCTTT	CASSVRGSEAFF
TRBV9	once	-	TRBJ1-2	TGTGCCAGCAGCGTAGCACAGAACTATGGCTACACCTTC	CASSVAQNYGYTF
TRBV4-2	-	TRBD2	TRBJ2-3	TGTGCCAGCAGCCAGGAGTTGGCGGGAGGGCGGGTACTAGATACGCAGTATTTT	CASSQELAGGRVLDTQYF
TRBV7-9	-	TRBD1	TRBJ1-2	TGTGCCAGCAGCTTGGGGGACAGGGGGCTTGGCTACACCTTC	CASSLGDRGLGYTF
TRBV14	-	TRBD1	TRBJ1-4	TGTGCCAGCAGCCAAGGGCCGAGACAGGGAGGTGAAAAACTGTTTTTT	CASSQGPRQGGEKLFF